This is a list of T cell receptor beta chains from one sample in a study of T cells after yellow fever vaccination. TCRdb redid the calling of the 5' RACE reads with MiXCR, one entry per CDR3 protein. The data show approximately 240,000 distinct CDR3 sequences, roughly 3.7% seen once. The material was PBMCs, obtained 15 days after the yellow fever booster vaccination. The source of these receptors is a man aged 18 to 30 who received the YFV17D yellow fever vaccine. Both conserved end residues are part of each CDR3. Fields, in order: D gene, clone size, V gene, J gene, CDR3 protein, CDR3 DNA. D genes are given only for firm matches. Where a row states a size, it is once, few, many or the class of an expanded clone; other rows omit it.

>TRBD1|few|TRBV12-3/TRBV12-4|TRBJ1-1
CASSSGQPSAGTEAFF
TGTGCCAGCAGTTCGGGACAGCCATCGGCGGGCACTGAAGCTTTCTTT
>TRBD1|many|TRBV5-1|TRBJ2-3
CASSLGQGAITDTQYF
TGCGCCAGCAGCTTGGGACAGGGGGCGATCACAGATACGCAGTATTTT
>TRBD1|many|TRBV5-1|TRBJ1-3
CASSTPAGQNPSGNTIYF
TGCGCCAGCAGCACTCCGGCGGGACAGAACCCCTCTGGAAACACCATATATTTT
>TRBD2|many|TRBV20-1|TRBJ2-1
CSARGVSGGTVTLTYNEQFF
TGCAGTGCTAGAGGGGTAAGCGGGGGGACCGTCACCTTGACCTACAATGAGCAGTTCTTC
>TRBD2|many|TRBV3-1|TRBJ2-7
CASSPNQLAGAISSYEQYF
TGTGCCAGCAGCCCTAACCAACTAGCGGGGGCAATAAGCTCCTACGAGCAGTACTTC
>TRBD2|many|TRBV20-1|TRBJ2-1
CSARDERETYNEQFF
TGCAGTGCTAGAGATGAGCGGGAGACCTACAATGAGCAGTTCTTC
>-|many|TRBV7-2|TRBJ2-5
CASSVQGPATEETQYF
TGTGCCAGCAGCGTCCAAGGGCCAGCGACCGAAGAGACCCAGTACTTC
>-|many|TRBV20-1|TRBJ2-3
CSARDLTQGTDTQYF
TGCAGTGCTAGAGATCTTACGCAGGGCACAGATACGCAGTATTTT
>-|many|TRBV27|TRBJ1-1
CASSFRGIRNTEAFF
TGTGCCAGCAGTTTTCGCGGGATCCGGAACACTGAAGCTTTCTTT
>-|-|TRBV5-1|TRBJ2-3
CASSPNYQAGRALGTQYF
TGCGCCAGCAGCCCAAACTACCAAGCGGGCAGGGCTCTAGGTACGCAGTATTTT
>-|many|TRBV5-1|TRBJ2-1
CASSGLFGAFSYNEQFF
TGCGCCAGCAGCGGATTATTCGGGGCCTTTTCCTACAATGAGCAGTTCTTC
>-|many|TRBV6-2/TRBV6-3|TRBJ2-4
CASSQLLLAKNIQYF
TGTGCCAGCAGTCAGCTGCTACTAGCCAAAAACATTCAGTACTTC
>-|many|TRBV9|TRBJ1-2
CASSPTGNPYGYTF
TGTGCCAGCAGCCCCACCGGGAACCCCTATGGCTACACCTTC
>-|-|TRBV11-2|TRBJ1-6
CASSLREGYNSPLHF
TGTGCCAGCAGCTTAAGGGAGGGCTATAATTCACCCCTCCACTTT
>-|many|TRBV7-2|TRBJ2-2
CASSLAYLGRNTGELFF
TGTGCCAGCAGCTTAGCTTACCTGGGGAGAAACACCGGGGAGCTGTTTTTT
>-|many|TRBV27|TRBJ2-7
CASMGGASYEQYF
TGTGCCAGCATGGGGGGGGCCTCCTACGAGCAGTACTTC
>-|many|TRBV27|TRBJ2-3
CASSLTGTHTDTQYF
TGTGCCAGCAGTTTAACCGGGACACACACAGATACGCAGTATTTT
>TRBD1|many|TRBV5-1|TRBJ2-2
CASSLARGQVVRELFF
TGCGCCAGCAGCTTGGCCCGGGGACAGGTGGTCCGGGAGCTGTTTTTT
>-|many|TRBV20-1|TRBJ1-2
CSARDRGSNYGYTF
TGCAGTGCTAGAGATAGGGGATCTAACTATGGCTACACCTTC
>TRBD1|many|TRBV19|TRBJ1-1
CASSNRGSTEAFF
TGTGCCAGTAGTAACAGGGGGTCCACTGAAGCTTTCTTT
>-|few|TRBV19|TRBJ2-1
CASSIAGSSYNEQFF
TGTGCCAGTAGTATAGCGGGGAGCTCCTACAATGAGCAGTTCTTC
>-|many|TRBV10-3|TRBJ2-1
CAAWEGFSYNEQFF
TGTGCCGCGTGGGAAGGGTTCTCCTACAATGAGCAGTTCTTC
>TRBD1|many|TRBV5-1|TRBJ2-7
CASSSQGTYEQYF
TGCGCCAGCAGCTCACAGGGGACATACGAGCAGTACTTC
>-|many|TRBV6-5|TRBJ2-5
CASSGEGGSQETQYF
TGTGCCAGCAGCGGGGAAGGGGGGTCTCAAGAGACCCAGTACTTC
>-|many|TRBV7-9|TRBJ2-1
CASSLTRSGNEQFF
TGTGCCAGCAGCCTGACTCGGTCTGGGAATGAGCAGTTCTTC
>-|-|TRBV7-2|TRBJ2-2
CASRADSSPTGELFF
TGTGCCAGCAGGGCAGACTCCTCCCCAACCGGGGAGCTGTTTTTT
>-|many|TRBV13|TRBJ1-1
CASSPHPPGPHTEAFF
TGTGCCAGCAGCCCTCACCCCCCGGGCCCGCACACTGAAGCTTTCTTT